These 23 T cell receptor beta chains were sequenced from one sample in a study of shared clonotypes between healthy human individuals. Some clones are missing from TCRdb's copy, which holds only in-frame ones; the method was immunoSEQ multiplex PCR. In the table there are roughly 320,000 clones, about nine tenths of which are singletons. Sequencing was performed on memory CD8+ T cells sorted from blood. Subset noted: CD45RO+ cells pooled with CCR7-negative TemRA cells. The receptors stem from a man aged 18 to 29 in good health.

The V gene is TRBV5-5, the J gene TRBJ2-5; TRBD1 or TRBD2 may be the D gene (5 bases each). The CDR3 sequence is 16 residues long. Germline V lookup: CDR1 SGHKS, CDR2 YYEKEE (reference sequence). V lost 1 base to trimming and J lost 0 bases, with 13 bases between them. The CDR3 nucleotides are TGTGCCAGCAGCTTGTTCGGGACGGAGTACCAAGAGACCCAGTACTTC. It encodes CASSLFGTEYQETQYF. Full variable domain (outside the CDR3, taken from reference TRBV5-5 and TRBJ2-5): DAGVTQSPTHLIKTRGQQVTLRCSPISGHKSVSWYQQVLGQGPQFIFQYYEKEERGRGNFPDRFSARQFPNYSSELNVNALLLGDSALYLCASSLFGTEYQETQYFGPGTRLLVL.

CDR3 sequence (DNA): TGTGCCAGCAGCTTGGCGACAGGGAAGGTTTGGGATGAGCAGTTCTTC. This gives the protein CASSLATGKVWDEQFF. The V call is TRBV5-6, the J call TRBJ2-1; 7 nucleotides agree with TRBD1. V lost 0 bases to trimming and J lost 8 bases; unmatched junction nucleotides: 11. The CDR3 consists of 16 residues. Germline lookup yields CDR1 SGHDT and CDR2 YYEEEE.

The rearrangement joins TRBV6-6 to TRBJ2-7; possibly TRBD2 for D (6 bases). The CDR3 is made up of 15 amino acids. Germline V gene lookup returns CDR1 MNHNY and CDR2 SVGAGI (reference sequence). Trimming cost V 0 bases and J 2 bases, with 11 bases left between them. DNA for the CDR3: TGTGCCAGCAGTTACTCCGTCGGGGGAACCTACGAGCAGTACTTC. Protein product: CASSYSVGGTYEQYF.

This clone was seen only once. The V gene is TRBV5-1, the J gene TRBJ2-3; TRBD2 matches at 9 bases. The V and J ends lost 4 bases and 1 base, in that order; junction bases with no gene match: 10. Germline V CDR1 and CDR2: SGHRS, YFSETQ. This CDR3 has 17 residues. The CDR3 DNA follows: TGCGCCAGCAGCCCACTAGCGGGCCTGGACGGCACAGATACGCAGTATTTT. Its translation: CASSPLAGLDGTDTQYF. Together with reference TRBV5-1 and TRBJ2-3, the CDR3 gives the full variable domain: KAGVTQTPRYLIKTRGQQVTLSCSPISGHRSVSWYQQTPGQGLQFLFEYFSETQRNKGNFPGRFSGRQFSNSRSEMNVSTLELGDSALYLCASSPLAGLDGTDTQYFGPGTRLTVL.

With respect to this clone: This same CDR3 is encoded by further DNA sequences in the sample. The chain uses TRBV27 and TRBJ1-1; D not resolved. CDR3 size: 14 residues. Germline V gene data show CDR1 as MNHEY and CDR2 as SMNVEV (reference sequence). V lost 0 bases, J lost 0 bases, and 5 bases lay in between. CDR3: CASSLSPLNTEAFF. The CDR3 DNA reads as TGTGCCAGCAGTTTATCGCCATTGAACACTGAAGCTTTCTTT.

The genes are TRBV15 and TRBJ2-1, with D maybe TRBD2 (6 bases). With 3 bases removed from V and 8 bases from J, the gap between germline ends came to 17 bases. This CDR3 contains 15 residues. Germline CDR1 LNHNV, CDR2 YYDKDF (reference sequence). CDR3 residues: CATSSEAVLADEQFF. For the CDR3, the DNA is TGTGCCACCAGCAGTGAAGCAGTACTAGCTGATGAGCAGTTCTTC.

Only one count was recorded for this clone. J is TRBJ1-5 and V is TRBV28, with no clear D. Trimming removed 2 bases at V and 8 bases at J, with 13 bases between. Germline lookup yields CDR1 MDHEN and CDR2 SYDVKM. The CDR3 loop spans 14 amino acids. Here the CDR3 DNA reads TGTGCCAGCAGTTTAAGAGGGCGCCGGGAGCCCCAGCATTTT. Its protein is CASSLRGRREPQHF.

This rearrangement joins TRBV5-1 to TRBJ2-7; unclear D gene. Germline V gene data show CDR1 as SGHRS and CDR2 as YFSETQ. This CDR3 spans 14 amino acids. V dropped 0 bases and J dropped 0 bases, with 7 bases sitting between them. In DNA, the CDR3 is TGCGCCAGCAGCTTGGCAGTCGACTCCTACGAGCAGTACTTC. This sequence encodes CASSLAVDSYEQYF.

On this clone itself: The sample holds other DNA sequences that translate to the same CDR3. CDR3 sequence reads: CASSFLAGGTDTQYF. The CDR3 DNA is TGTGCCAGCAGCTTCTTAGCGGGGGGCACAGATACGCAGTATTTT. This chain joins TRBV7-9 and TRBJ2-3; TRBD2 agrees at 9 bases. J was trimmed by 1 base and V by 3 bases; bases with no gene match: 2. The CDR3 is 15 residues long. The germline CDR1 and CDR2 sequences are SEHNR and FQNEAQ (reference sequence).

The J gene is TRBJ1-2, the V gene TRBV29-1, with 7 nucleotides matching TRBD1. This CDR3 is 14 amino acids long. V was pared by 5 bases and J by 0 bases, with 6 bases of the junction left unmatched. Per the germline V gene, CDR1 is SQVTM and CDR2 is ANQGSEA. The CDR3 loop is CSVTGTDTNYGYTF. The CDR3 bases are TGCAGCGTTACGGGGACAGACACTAACTATGGCTACACCTTC.

The V call is TRBV6-5, the J call TRBJ1-2; 7 bases are shared with TRBD1. The germline gives CDR1 MNHEY, CDR2 SVGAGI. The CDR3 has 14 amino acids. Unmatched junction bases numbered 8, after V lost 6 bases and J lost 4 bases. The chain's CDR3 is CASRWTGGSYGYTF. The DNA for the CDR3 is TGTGCCAGCAGATGGACAGGCGGCTCCTATGGCTACACCTTC.

This clone was counted a few times. The gene calls are TRBV11-2 and TRBJ2-7; D is uncertain. V shed 1 base and J shed 6 bases, with 1 base lying between them. CDR1 and CDR2 from the germline V gene are SGHAT and FQNNGV. This CDR3 contains 10 residues. CDR3 protein: CASSLGEQYF. The CDR3 region has the DNA TGTGCCAGCAGCTTAGGCGAGCAGTACTTC.

V is TRBV7-9 and J is TRBJ2-7; the D call may be TRBD1 or TRBD2 (5 bases each). Between the trimmed V and J ends, which lost 6 bases and 1 base, there was a span of 19 bases. Germline CDR1 reads SEHNR; CDR2 reads FQNEAQ (reference sequence). This CDR3 is 16 amino acids long. CDR3 residues: CASSPPATGGSYEQYF. As DNA, the CDR3 is TGTGCCAGCAGTCCTCCCGCCACAGGCGGGTCCTACGAGCAGTACTTC.

This clone was recorded only once. V gene TRBV10-1 combines with J gene TRBJ2-3; either TRBD1 or TRBD2 may fit D (5 bases each). The V and J ends lost 1 base and 3 bases respectively, with 11 bases between them. This CDR3 spans 15 amino acids. In germline, CDR1 is WNHNN, CDR2 SYGVQD (reference sequence). CDR3 residues: CASSEWDAPTDTQYF. The CDR3 nucleotides read TGCGCCAGCAGTGAGTGGGACGCTCCGACAGATACGCAGTATTTT.

The CDR3 here is CASGWGYEQYF. CDR3 nucleotide sequence: TGTGCCAGCGGATGGGGGTACGAGCAGTACTTC. The chain couples TRBV7-9 to TRBJ2-7, with D tentatively TRBD1 or TRBD2 (5 bases each). CDR3 length: 11 residues. With 8 bases removed from V and 4 bases from J, the gap between germline ends came to 9 bases. From germline, CDR1 is SEHNR and CDR2 FQNEAQ (reference sequence).

This clone was seen more than once but under ten times. This chain connects TRBV7-9 to TRBJ2-7; tentative D call: TRBD1 (6 bases). Trimming shortened V by 5 bases and J by 3 bases, and 14 bases separated the two germline ends. Germline CDR1 and CDR2: SEHNR and FQNEAQ (reference sequence). This CDR3 region has 14 residues. This chain's CDR3 is CASSDQQGLYEQYF. The CDR3 DNA follows: TGTGCCAGCAGCGATCAACAGGGCCTCTACGAGCAGTACTTC.

The chain employs TRBV30 and TRBJ2-7; D ambiguous. Germline lookup yields CDR1 GTSNPN and CDR2 SVGIG (reference sequence). V was pared by 5 bases and J by 0 bases, with 11 bases between. The CDR3 has 13 amino acids. Here the CDR3 DNA reads TGTGCCTGGCGACTGGGAAGCTCCTACGAGCAGTACTTC. This translates into CAWRLGSSYEQYF.

V usage is TRBV21-1 and J usage is TRBJ2-1; the D call in the table, TRBD2, was not verified against the DNA. TRBV21-1 is recorded as a pseudogene. The CDR3 totals 18 residues. The CDR3 nucleotides are TGTGCCAGCAGCAAAGCCCCTAGGCGTGCGGGACGGGACAATGAGCAGTTCTTC. Translated, it gives CASSKAPRRAGRDNEQFF.

This sequence joins TRBV28 and TRBJ2-7; 8 nucleotides align to TRBD2. The V and J ends lost 2 bases and 3 bases, in that order; junction bases with no gene match: 3. The CDR3 is made up of 14 amino acids. Per the germline V gene, CDR1 is MDHEN and CDR2 is SYDVKM. CDR3 sequence reads: CASSLAGGDYEQYF. The CDR3 DNA is TGTGCCAGCAGTTTAGCGGGGGGAGACTACGAGCAGTACTTC. The full variable domain, in which reference TRBV28 and TRBJ2-7 provide the parts outside the CDR3, is DVKVTQSSRYLVKRTGEKVFLECVQDMDHENMFWYRQDPGLGLRLIYFSYDVKMKEKGDIPEGYSVSREKKERFSLILESASTNQTSMYLCASSLAGGDYEQYFGPGTRLTVT.

The rearrangement joins TRBV4-2 to TRBJ2-7, with D tentatively TRBD1 or TRBD2 (5 bases each). CDR3 length: 17 residues. Trimming pared 3 bases from V and 1 base from J, leaving 19 bases between. CDR1 LGHNA and CDR2 YNFKEQ come from the germline V gene. CDR3 sequence reads: CASSQMGWKRGSYEQYF. In nucleotides, the CDR3 is TGTGCCAGCAGCCAGATGGGCTGGAAGAGGGGATCCTACGAGCAGTACTTC.

This chain uses TRBV5-1 with TRBJ2-7; 7 bases match TRBD1. Germline assignment: CDR1 SGHRS and CDR2 YFSETQ. J lost 3 bases, V lost 4 bases, and 13 bases had no gene match. This CDR3 spans 16 amino acids. The CDR3: CASSADRSPRVYEQYF. CDR3 nucleotide sequence: TGCGCCAGCAGCGCGGACAGGTCTCCCCGAGTCTACGAGCAGTACTTC.

The chain employs TRBV29-1 and TRBJ1-1, with D unresolved. The CDR3 is 9 amino acids. V was shortened by 7 bases and J by 8 bases, with 8 bases between the two germline ends. Germline lookup yields CDR1 SQVTM and CDR2 ANQGSEA. This CDR3 is CSATAEAFF. The CDR3 coding sequence is TGCAGCGCCACCGCAGAAGCTTTCTTT.

This clone was observed once. V is TRBV7-9 and J is TRBJ2-7; tentative D call: TRBD1 (6 bases). Germline values: CDR1 SEHNR, CDR2 FQNEAQ (reference sequence). This CDR3 spans 15 amino acids. Between the trimmed V and J ends, which lost 2 bases and 3 bases, there was a span of 14 bases. DNA for the CDR3: TGTGCCAGCAGCTTACTCCAGGGGACCAACTACGAGCAGTACTTC. This codes for CASSLLQGTNYEQYF.